This entry describes one TCR beta chain. Its antigen remains unknown. Assay: immunoSEQ multiplex PCR; the TCRdb copy retains only in-frame clones and omits some. The sample has about 49,000 clones; 83% are singletons. This entry belongs to a study of radiation and T cells in renal cell carcinoma. In the study overall: Nephrectomy followed 15 Gy stereotactic body radiation by 4 weeks.

Time point: baseline pretreatment blood. As for treatment: 15 Gy SBRT to primary tumor, nephrectomy 4 weeks later. Blood was sampled at baseline, 2 weeks and 4 weeks after SBRT. General observations from the study: Top tumor clonotypes rose in blood 2 weeks post-radiation, then contracted.

In germline, CDR1 is SGHDT, CDR2 YYEEEE. Trimming removed 5 bases at V and 4 bases at J, with 15 bases between. This CDR3 spans 14 amino acids. The chain couples TRBV5-6 to TRBJ1-2; maybe TRBD1 (6 bases). Source: blood, taken from a patient whose treatment included radiotherapy and nephrectomy. The sequence came from a woman aged 70-85 years with renal cell carcinoma. CDR3 sequence (DNA): TGTGCCAGCAGTCTCCAGGGGTCCACCTATGGCTACACCTTC. This encodes CASSLQGSTYGYTF.